These 18 T cell receptor beta chains came from one sample sequenced in a study of T cell responses to AZD1222 COVID-19 vaccine. TCRdb's copy holds only in-frame clones and misses some; the assay was immunoSEQ multiplex PCR. Found here are approximately 200,000 clones, almost 95% of them singletons; the top ten hold about 9.2%. The source material was peripheral blood, sampled on day 0 of AZD1222 vaccination. The source is an adult in good health.

CDR3 in DNA: TGTGCCAGCAGCGTAAGGCCAGGGGAGAATAATTCACCCCTCCACTTT. Translation gives CASSVRPGENNSPLHF. The chain joins TRBV9 to TRBJ1-6; D possibly corresponds to TRBD1 (6 bases). Trimming took off 1 base at V and 5 bases at J, with 13 bases between the two ends. Germline assignment: CDR1 SGDLS and CDR2 YYNGEE. This CDR3 is built from 16 residues.

This chain uses TRBV11-2 with TRBJ2-7, with a weak D call TRBD2 (5 bases). Looked up from germline, CDR1 is SGHAT and CDR2 is FQNNGV. This CDR3 is 13 amino acids long. The V and J ends lost 1 base and 6 bases respectively, with 10 bases between them. The CDR3 sequence: CASSLVVGSEQYF. The CDR3 region has the DNA TGTGCCAGCAGCTTAGTTGTGGGGAGCGAGCAGTACTTC. The variable domain in full, with the rest retrieved from reference TRBV11-2 and TRBJ2-7, is EAGVAQSPRYKIIEKRQSVAFWCNPISGHATLYWYQQILGQGPKLLIQFQNNGVVDDSQLPKDRFSAERLKGVDSTLKIQPAKLEDSAVYLCASSLVVGSEQYFGPGTRLTVT.

The chain employs TRBV6-1 and TRBJ2-1; 8 nucleotides agree with TRBD1. Unmatched junction bases numbered 11, after V lost 3 bases and J lost 7 bases. CDR3 length: 16 amino acids. Germline lookup yields CDR1 MNHNS and CDR2 SASEGT. The CDR3 loop reads CASSEDRDRPFNEQFF. Written as DNA, the CDR3 is TGTGCCAGCAGTGAGGACCGGGACAGGCCTTTTAATGAGCAGTTCTTC.

This clone has a handful of counts. V gene TRBV2 combines with J gene TRBJ2-1; the match to TRBD2 covers 12 bases. The CDR3 extends over 16 amino acids. The V gene end was trimmed by 4 bases and the J gene end by 4 bases; junction bases not matched to a gene: 5. CDR1 and CDR2 (germline): SNHLY, FYNNEI. The CDR3 spells CASSGFGTSGYNEQFF. For the CDR3, the DNA is TGTGCCAGCAGTGGATTCGGGACTAGCGGGTACAATGAGCAGTTCTTC.

Comments on this clone: This sample includes further DNA sequences coding for the same CDR3. The chain uses TRBV20-1 and TRBJ2-7, with unresolved D. Germline V gene lookup returns CDR1 DFQATT and CDR2 SNEGSKA (reference sequence). The CDR3 extends over 12 amino acids. V was shortened by 3 bases and J by 0 bases, with 6 bases between the two germline ends. CDR3 in DNA: TGCAGTGCTAGTCTCTCCTCCTACGAGCAGTACTTC. Protein product: CSASLSSYEQYF.

The chain uses TRBV28 and TRBJ2-7, with unresolved D. Germline V gene sequence: CDR1 MDHEN, CDR2 SYDVKM. With 1 base removed from V and 2 bases from J, the gap between germline ends came to 6 bases. The CDR3 has 13 residues. The CDR3 DNA reads TGTGCCAGCAGTTTATACGGCACCTACGAGCAGTACTTC. It encodes CASSLYGTYEQYF.

The chain has TRBV15 and TRBJ2-7; no firm D call. The CDR3 covers 13 residues. Trimming shortened V by 1 base and J by 4 bases, and 8 bases separated the two germline ends. The V gene's germline CDR1 is LNHNV and CDR2 YYDKDF (reference sequence). CDR3 DNA: TGTGCCACCAGCAGAGTCCGAGCGTACGAGCAGTACTTC. Translated, it gives CATSRVRAYEQYF. The full variable domain, its missing parts supplied by reference TRBV15 and TRBJ2-7, is DAMVIQNPRYQVTQFGKPVTLSCSQTLNHNVMYWYQQKSSQAPKLLFHYYDKDFNNEADTPDNFQSRRPNTSFCFLDIRSPGLGDTAMYLCATSRVRAYEQYFGPGTRLTVT.

The CDR3 here is CASSLSGGNQPQHF. Here the CDR3 DNA reads TGTGCCAGCAGCTTATCAGGGGGGAATCAGCCCCAGCATTTT. The gene calls are TRBV7-9 and TRBJ1-5, with TRBD1 matching over 7 bases. CDR1 SEHNR and CDR2 FQNEAQ come from the germline V gene (reference sequence). The J segment lost 4 bases and the V segment lost 2 bases, leaving 2 bases of the junction unmatched. The CDR3 has 14 amino acids.

The J gene is TRBJ1-1, the V gene TRBV7-3; TRBD1 might be the D (6 bases). Trimming stripped 0 bases from V and 4 bases from J, with 12 bases between. CDR1 SGHTA and CDR2 FQGTGA come from the germline V gene. CDR3 length: 15 residues. The CDR3 nucleotides read TGTGCCAGCAGCTTAACTGGGCCCAGGGGCACTGAAGCTTTCTTT. This codes for CASSLTGPRGTEAFF. Based on the CDR3 plus reference TRBV7-3 and TRBJ1-1, the full variable domain is GAGVSQTPSNKVTEKGKYVELRCDPISGHTALYWYRQSLGQGPEFLIYFQGTGAADDSGLPNDRFFAVRPEGSVSTLKIQRTERGDSAVYLCASSLTGPRGTEAFFGQGTRLTVV.

The chain links TRBV19 to TRBJ1-4, with D possibly TRBD1 on 5 matching bases. V shed 2 bases and J shed 5 bases, with 15 bases lying between them. The CDR3 contains 16 residues. Germline V gene sequence: CDR1 LNHDA, CDR2 SQIVND (reference sequence). The CDR3, as DNA: TGTGCCAGTAGTATAACCACAGGAGGACTAAATGAAAAACTGTTTTTT. Its protein is CASSITTGGLNEKLFF.

V gene TRBV19 combines with J gene TRBJ1-3, with 7 bases aligning to TRBD1. This CDR3 comprises 15 residues. Per germline, CDR1 LNHDA and CDR2 SQIVND (reference sequence). After removal of 6 bases from V and 0 bases from J, the junction contained 5 bases not matched to a gene. The CDR3 nucleotides read TGTGCCAGTAGCCCGGGACAGCTCTCTGGAAACACCATATATTTT. Translating it yields CASSPGQLSGNTIYF.

The CDR3 DNA is TGTGCCAGCAGCTTAGATGGAGTCTTGCAGCCCCAGCATTTT. Amino acid sequence: CASSLDGVLQPQHF. The chain joins TRBV7-2 to TRBJ1-5, with D uncertain. CDR1 is SGHTA, CDR2 FQGNSA, per germline. The germline V and J ends were trimmed by 1 base and 7 bases, with 11 bases remaining between them. CDR3 length: 14 residues.

The V and J genes are TRBV6-5 and TRBJ2-7, with 7 bases fitting TRBD1. The germline gives CDR1 MNHEY, CDR2 SVGAGI. The CDR3 spans 14 residues. Trimming removed 6 bases from V and 3 bases from J; junction bases left unmatched: 8. The CDR3 DNA reads TGTGCCAGCAGCCGAACAGGGGTCGTCTACGAGCAGTACTTC. It is translated as CASSRTGVVYEQYF.

This clone has just one count. The rearrangement uses TRBV5-3 and TRBJ2-3, with 7 bases lining up with TRBD2. TRBV5-3 is an ORF, and what it does is uncertain. V dropped 1 base and J dropped 5; count of bases not matched to a gene: 10. The CDR3 has 16 amino acids. Written as DNA, the CDR3 is TGTGCCAGAAGCTTGATCGAATCCCGGGAGGTAGATACGCAGTATTTT. Its translation is CARSLIESREVDTQYF.

The V gene is TRBV15, the J gene TRBJ2-6, with 12 positions matching TRBD1. The ends lost 0 bases at V and 4 bases at J; junction bases unmatched: 7. CDR3 size: 19 residues. Germline CDR1 and CDR2: LNHNV and YYDKDF (reference sequence). The CDR3 region is CATSRDGTGGPRGANVLTF. As DNA, the CDR3 is TGTGCCACCAGCAGAGATGGGACAGGGGGCCCGAGGGGGGCCAACGTCCTGACTTTC.

This chain uses TRBV27 with TRBJ2-1; 11 positions match TRBD2. The CDR3 has 14 residues. The germline gives CDR1 MNHEY, CDR2 SMNVEV (reference sequence). Trimming took 6 bases from V and 9 from J; bases not matched to a gene: 7. The CDR3 DNA reads as TGTGCCAGCAGCTCGACTAGCGGGATTTCTGAGCAGTTCTTC. This gives the protein CASSSTSGISEQFF.

The chain employs TRBV28 and TRBJ1-2, with D maybe TRBD1 (6 bases). Germline values: CDR1 MDHEN, CDR2 SYDVKM. The CDR3 consists of 17 residues. The V end lost 3 bases, the J end lost 2 bases, and 19 bases lay between the germline ends. The CDR3 loop is CASSFPRGQQRNYGYTF. The CDR3 DNA follows: TGTGCCAGCAGTTTCCCCAGAGGACAGCAAAGAAACTATGGCTACACCTTC.

The rearrangement links TRBV20-1 to TRBJ2-7; D is perhaps TRBD2 (6 bases). This CDR3 contains 11 residues. Trimming took off 2 bases at V and 5 bases at J, with 7 bases between the two ends. CDR1 and CDR2 (germline): DFQATT, SNEGSKA (reference sequence). CDR3 DNA sequence: TGCAGTGCTAGACGGGGGAACGAGCAGTACTTC. It translates to CSARRGNEQYF.